The entry below describes one T cell receptor (beta chain). The antigen remains unidentified. Relative to the germline gene, one junction end is altered; a read error may explain this. The data belong to a study of cytomegalovirus exposure and HLA in healthy donors. On the study more broadly: Tens of millions of unique TCR sequences came from HLA-typed donors in an early release. The study, taken as a whole, reports: Another analysis was done later, and it associated roughly 15,000 TCR beta sequences with HLA alleles at 0.05 false discovery rate. Later analysis demonstrated an association between a missense DCLRE1C variant and TCR beta V- and J-gene trimming. Roughly uniform depth of sequencing across donors was assumed in presence/absence analyses.

Germline CDR1 SSHAT, CDR2 FNYEAQ (reference sequence). The CDR3 loop spans 16 amino acids. The PCR employed 60 Vbeta primers together with 13 Jbeta primers. Method: immunoSEQ multiplex PCR; TCRdb's copy keeps in-frame clones and lacks some. The sample lists 120,000 or so clones; approximately 80% were seen once. Material: PBMCs. The chain has TRBV7-7 and TRBJ2-2; 9 positions agree with TRBD2. This sequence originates from a human donor in good health. CDR3 in amino acids: CASSLQAGGPTGELFF. The CDR3 coding sequence is TGTGCTAGCAGCTTACAAGCGGGAGGACCCACCGGGGAGCTGTTTTTT.